This T cell receptor (beta chain) was observed in a study of response to subunit inactivated influenza vaccine. Germline CDR1 reads SEHNR; CDR2 reads FQNEAQ (reference sequence). Trimming at V came to 3 bases and at J to 6 bases, leaving 12 bases not matched to a gene. The CDR3 is 17 residues long. TCRdb re-analysed the RT-PCR reads in MiXCR, keeping a single row per CDR3 protein. The sample shows 150,000 to 200,000 distinct CDR3 sequences, 12% of them seen only once. These data also featured in a second study, about T cells expressing NK-cell markers. That source notes: The cDNA for TCR beta came from 5'RACE template switching with UMIs.

V gene TRBV7-9 combines with J gene TRBJ2-2; TRBD2 matches 8 bases. Here the sequenced sample was CD8+ T cells sorted from PBMCs, taken 12 days after vaccination. This receptor was identified in a man between 50 and 59 years old who received an inactivated influenza vaccine. The CDR3 nucleotides are TGTGCCAGCAGCTTTTTACCCTTGGCGGGAGGCTCCGGGGAGCTGTTTTTT. Its translation is CASSFLPLAGGSGELFF.